These T cell receptor beta chains were read from a single sample in a study of blood T cell repertoires in COVID-19. Assay used: immunoSEQ multiplex PCR; TCRdb lists only in-frame clones, some missing. Of 150,000 to 200,000 clones listed, 81% are singletons. The sample was peripheral blood. Every receptor here comes from a woman between 40 and 50 years old with COVID-19, enrolled during active disease. Both conserved end residues are part of each CDR3. The D gene is left open where the match is weak. Only some rows state a clone size, as once, few, many or a class for expanded clones.

len,abundance,d_gene,j_gene,v_gene,CDR3nt,CDR3aa
15,many,-,TRBJ2-3,TRBV2,TGTGCCAGCAGCGCAGGGATGGTCAAGGCAGATACGCAGTATTTT,CASSAGMVKADTQYF
15,few,-,TRBJ1-5,TRBV2,TGTGCCAGCAGAGCCGGGACACTGTACAATCAGCCCCAGCATTTT,CASRAGTLYNQPQHF
14,-,-,TRBJ2-1,TRBV11-2,TGTGCCAGCAGCTTATCCAGCGGACACAATGAGCAGTTCTTC,CASSLSSGHNEQFF
14,-,TRBD1,TRBJ1-5,TRBV28,TGTGCCAGCCTCAGACAGGGGCGGAATCAGCCCCAGCATTTT,CASLRQGRNQPQHF
15,-,TRBD1,TRBJ2-7,TRBV28,TGTGCCAGCAATCCCCACGGGACAGGGGACTACGAGCAGTACTTC,CASNPHGTGDYEQYF
15,-,TRBD2,TRBJ2-1,TRBV6-5,TGTGCCAGCATCCGAACTAGCGGAGCCTACAATGAGCAGTTCTTC,CASIRTSGAYNEQFF
18,once,TRBD1,TRBJ1-2,TRBV6-1,TGTGCCAGCAGAGAACCTGTGGGGACAGGGACAAAAAACTATGGCTACACCTTC,CASREPVGTGTKNYGYTF
15,-,-,TRBJ2-1,TRBV20-1,TGCAGTGCTAGTCGGGGCGGGATGTCCTACAATGAGCAGTTCTTC,CSASRGGMSYNEQFF
16,once,TRBD2,TRBJ2-1,TRBV28,TGTGCCAGCGGAACGCGAAGCGGGGGGGCCTTTAATGAGCAGTTCTTC,CASGTRSGGAFNEQFF
16,few,TRBD2,TRBJ2-1,TRBV18,TGTGCCAGCTCACCCGCTAGCGGGAGGGCCCGGAATGAGCAGTTCTTC,CASSPASGRARNEQFF
12,-,-,TRBJ2-3,TRBV27,TGTGCCAGCAGTTTCGGGGTTGGGGCGCAGTATTTT,CASSFGVGAQYF
14,few,-,TRBJ1-1,TRBV27,TGTGCCAGCAGTTTAGCAGGGAGGGGTGCTGAAGCTTTCTTT,CASSLAGRGAEAFF
16,-,-,TRBJ2-1,TRBV10-2,TGCGCCAGCAGTGAGTCGAACCTAGCGACGACCAATGAGCAGTTCTTC,CASSESNLATTNEQFF
13,-,-,TRBJ1-1,TRBV3-1/TRBV3-2,TGTGCCAGCAGCCAAGAATCAGCCCGGGGAGCTTTCTTT,CASSQESARGAFF
14,-,TRBD1,TRBJ2-7,TRBV7-9,TGTGCCAGCAGCACCGGGACAGGGAGTTACGAGCAGTACTTC,CASSTGTGSYEQYF
14,-,TRBD2,TRBJ2-1,TRBV13,TGTGCCAGCAGCCGAGGGACTAGCGGGGGAAAGCAGTTCTTC,CASSRGTSGGKQFF
15,-,TRBD1,TRBJ1-6,TRBV30,TGTGCCTGGAGGGGTAGGGGGCTCCATAATTCACCCCTCCACTTT,CAWRGRGLHNSPLHF
16,once,-,TRBJ2-2,TRBV18,TGTGCCAGCTCCCCCGGGCGGGTCGCGAACACCGGGGAGCTGTTTTTT,CASSPGRVANTGELFF
16,-,-,TRBJ1-4,TRBV7-9,TGTGCCAGCAGCTTAGCGCCCAGGGGAAGCGATGAAAAACTGTTTTTT,CASSLAPRGSDEKLFF
13,-,-,TRBJ2-1,TRBV30,TGTGCCTGGAGTGGGGCAGGGGTCAATGAGCAGTTCTTC,CAWSGAGVNEQFF
14,-,TRBD1,TRBJ1-6,TRBV19,TGTGCCAGTAGTATCAGAGGGGGCAATTCACCCCTCCACTTT,CASSIRGGNSPLHF
15,-,TRBD1,TRBJ2-1,TRBV5-1,TGCGCCAGCAGCTATGGACAGGGGGGATACAATGAGCAGTTCTTC,CASSYGQGGYNEQFF
14,-,-,TRBJ2-1,TRBV29-1,TGCAGCGTTGGTGTGATAGTGGGAGTGGGTGAGCAGTTCTTC,CSVGVIVGVGEQFF
11,-,-,TRBJ1-1,TRBV20-1,TGCAGTGCTAGACGGGACACTGAAGCTTTCTTT,CSARRDTEAFF
15,-,-,TRBJ2-3,TRBV3-1/TRBV3-2,TGTGCCAGCAGCCAAGTAGGGACTAGCACAGATACGCAGTATTTT,CASSQVGTSTDTQYF
17,-,TRBD2,TRBJ2-2,TRBV13,TGTGCCAGCAGTTATGGGACTAGCGGGGGCCACACCGGGGAGCTGTTTTTT,CASSYGTSGGHTGELFF
15,-,TRBD1,TRBJ2-2,TRBV19,TGTGCCAGTAGTAGCAGGGACAGGGGTTCAGGGGAGCTGTTTTTT,CASSSRDRGSGELFF
15,-,-,TRBJ1-5,TRBV19,TGTGCCAGTACCCCAGGACAGCATAGCAATCAGCCCCAGCATTTT,CASTPGQHSNQPQHF
15,-,-,TRBJ2-7,TRBV6-5,TGTGCCAGCAGTTACTCGTGGGACACCTCTGGCGAGCAGTACTTC,CASSYSWDTSGEQYF
13,-,TRBD1,TRBJ1-5,TRBV6-5,TGTGCCAGTCGGAGGACAGGGCTGGGGCCCCAGCATTTT,CASRRTGLGPQHF
18,-,TRBD2,TRBJ2-5,TRBV15,TGTGCCACCAGCAGGGGACTAGCGCGAGGTAACGCTCAAGAGACCCAGTACTTC,CATSRGLARGNAQETQYF
14,-,-,TRBJ2-3,TRBV3-1/TRBV3-2,TGTGCCAGCAGCACTAGGAGGTTAACAGATACGCAGTATTTT,CASSTRRLTDTQYF
15,-,TRBD1,TRBJ1-1,TRBV5-4,TGTGCCAGCACCCTAGGGGGCGAATCCCGGACTGAAGCTTTCTTT,CASTLGGESRTEAFF
14,-,TRBD1,TRBJ2-1,TRBV5-7,TGTGCCAGCAGCCCTAATGACAGGGCCAATGAGCAGTTCTTC,CASSPNDRANEQFF
13,-,-,TRBJ2-7,TRBV7-9,TGTGCCAGCAGCTCCGCCGGGACAAGCGAGCAGTACTTC,CASSSAGTSEQYF
15,-,TRBD1,TRBJ1-3,TRBV6-5,TGTGCCAGCAGTCGTGGACAGGGCGTCGGAAACACCATATATTTT,CASSRGQGVGNTIYF
11,-,-,TRBJ2-1,TRBV11-2,TGTGCCAGCAGCCGGTACAATGAGCAGTTCTTC,CASSRYNEQFF
16,-,TRBD2,TRBJ2-1,TRBV28,TGTGCCAGCAGTTTACGTAGCGGGAGCTCCTACAATGAGCAGTTCTTC,CASSLRSGSSYNEQFF
14,once,-,TRBJ2-1,TRBV19,TGTGCCAGCCGTGGCGAGGCGAGCGCCTTTGAGCAGTTCTTC,CASRGEASAFEQFF
13,-,-,TRBJ1-5,TRBV6-5,TGTGCCAGCAGGGACATTAGCAATCAGCCCCAGCATTTT,CASRDISNQPQHF
15,-,-,TRBJ2-5,TRBV5-1,TGCGCCAGCAGCTTGGACGGCAGGTCTCAAGAGACCCAGTACTTC,CASSLDGRSQETQYF
13,-,TRBD1,TRBJ1-2,TRBV14,TGTGCCAGCAGCCGGACAGGGAACTATGGCTACACCTTC,CASSRTGNYGYTF
13,-,-,TRBJ2-1,TRBV28,TGTGCCAGCAGCCTGGGAGGAGGTACTGAGCAGTTCTTC,CASSLGGGTEQFF
16,-,TRBD2,TRBJ2-3,TRBV4-2,TGTGCCAGCAGCCAAGATGCTAGCGGGGGGGCCGGTACGCAGTATTTT,CASSQDASGGAGTQYF
14,-,TRBD2,TRBJ2-7,TRBV6-1,TGTGCCAGCAGTGATCGGGGGGGCTCGGGCGAGCAGTACTTC,CASSDRGGSGEQYF
13,-,-,TRBJ2-1,TRBV5-4,TGTGCCAGCAGCTTAGACATGTACAATGAGCAGTTCTTC,CASSLDMYNEQFF
12,-,-,TRBJ2-1,TRBV5-4,TGTGCCAGCAGCTTTGCGTTGGATGAGCAGTTCTTC,CASSFALDEQFF
16,-,TRBD1,TRBJ1-4,TRBV18,TGTGCCAGCTCACGAGACCCACAGGGGGGTAATGAAAAACTGTTTTTT,CASSRDPQGGNEKLFF
11,-,TRBD1,TRBJ1-1,TRBV30,TGTGCCTCAGGGGGAGACACTGAAGCTTTCTTT,CASGGDTEAFF
16,few,-,TRBJ2-2,TRBV7-3,TGTGCCAGCAGCCCAATCCCAACTGCGAACACCGGGGAGCTGTTTTTT,CASSPIPTANTGELFF
15,-,TRBD1,TRBJ2-3,TRBV6-5,TGTGCCACGAGTCCGGGGACAGGGTTAACAGATACGCAGTATTTT,CATSPGTGLTDTQYF
15,once,TRBD1,TRBJ2-3,TRBV2,TGTGCCAGCAGCCCGGACAGGGGCAAACCAGATACGCAGTATTTT,CASSPDRGKPDTQYF
11,-,TRBD1,TRBJ1-2,TRBV30,TGTGCCAGACAGGGAATGGGTGGCTACACCTTC,CARQGMGGYTF